This TCR beta chain was documented in a study of shared clonotypes between healthy human individuals. Study context: Serving as donors were two women and a few men, whose ages spanned 18 to 49.

Sequenced by immunoSEQ multiplex PCR; TCRdb stores in-frame clones only, minus some. The sample carries some 2.1 million clones, approximately 95% recorded once. Per the germline V gene, CDR1 is ENHRY and CDR2 is SYGVKD. The CDR3 runs to 17 residues. V lost 7 bases and J lost 0, with 19 bases in between. The chain employs TRBV10-3 and TRBJ1-3; TRBD1 might be the D (6 bases). The sequenced material came from naive CD4+ T cells sorted from blood. Subset described: CD45RA+ positively selected. This clonotype was sampled from a man between 18 and 35 years old in good health. The CDR3 region has the DNA TGTGCCATCAACGACCCGGACAGTCTGACCTCTGGAAACACCATATATTTT. Translating gives CAINDPDSLTSGNTIYF.